These 9 T cell receptor beta chains share one sample of origin, sequenced in a study of cytomegalovirus exposure and HLA in healthy donors. Amplification used 60 Vbeta primers and 13 Jbeta primers. TCRdb's copy holds only in-frame clones and misses some; the assay was immunoSEQ multiplex PCR. Seen here are some 91,000 clones, about 77% observed once, and the top ten hold more than 3%. The material sequenced was PBMCs. Receptors were obtained from a middle-aged man in good health and CMV-seronegative.

This chain links TRBV30 with TRBJ1-3; TRBD1 might be the D (6 bases). CDR1 and CDR2 (germline): GTSNPN, SVGIG (reference sequence). V was cut by 3 bases and J by 2 bases, with 8 bases left in between. This CDR3 contains 13 residues. The DNA of the CDR3 is TGTGCCTGGAGAGAGGGGGCTGGAAACACCATATATTTT. This encodes CAWREGAGNTIYF.

V gene TRBV5-3 combines with J gene TRBJ1-5; 8 bases match TRBD1. TRBV5-3 is marked as an open reading frame, function uncertain. The CDR3 length is 16 residues. Trimming removed 0 bases from V and 2 bases from J; junction bases left unmatched: 4. The CDR3 region is CARSLEQGGGNQPQHF. For the CDR3, the DNA is TGTGCCAGAAGCTTGGAACAGGGGGGGGGCAATCAGCCCCAGCATTTT.

This chain joins TRBV11-2 and TRBJ2-2; D unclear. The CDR3 extends over 13 amino acids. CDR1 is SGHAT, CDR2 FQNNGV, per germline. With 1 base removed from V and 8 bases from J, the gap between germline ends came to 8 bases. The DNA of the CDR3 is TGTGCCAGCAGCTTAGCCAACAAAGGGGAGCTGTTTTTT. Translated: CASSLANKGELFF.

V usage is TRBV29-1 and J usage is TRBJ1-2, with 9 bases fitting TRBD1. With V trimmed by 3 bases and J by 8 bases, 4 bases remained unmatched. Germline values: CDR1 SQVTM, CDR2 ANQGSEA. The CDR3 is made up of 12 amino acids. The CDR3 DNA sequence: TGCAGCGTTGATCGACAGGGGGGAGGCTACACCTTC. Its translation is CSVDRQGGGYTF.

This chain links TRBV5-1 with TRBJ1-3; a weak D match, TRBD1 (5 bases). CDR3 length: 14 residues. Germline V gene data show CDR1 as SGHRS and CDR2 as YFSETQ. V was clipped by 0 bases and J by 3 bases, with 7 bases between them. The CDR3 region is CASSLAGYGNTIYF. The CDR3 DNA follows: TGCGCCAGCAGCTTGGCAGGGTATGGAAACACCATATATTTT. The full variable domain, its missing parts supplied by reference TRBV5-1 and TRBJ1-3, is KAGVTQTPRYLIKTRGQQVTLSCSPISGHRSVSWYQQTPGQGLQFLFEYFSETQRNKGNFPGRFSGRQFSNSRSEMNVSTLELGDSALYLCASSLAGYGNTIYFGEGSWLTVV.

The chain uses TRBV6-4 and TRBJ1-5, with 8 positions matching TRBD1. The CDR3 covers 17 residues. Germline V gene sequence: CDR1 MRHNA, CDR2 SNTAGT. V was clipped by 2 bases and J by 4 bases; unmatched bases: 10. The chain's CDR3 is CASSDTSGTGLNQPQHF. DNA of the CDR3: TGTGCCAGCAGTGACACATCCGGGACAGGCCTAAATCAGCCCCAGCATTTT.

This clone was observed once. The CDR3: CASSLGSTAEGLTNYGYTF. The CDR3 DNA follows: TGTGCCAGCAGTTTAGGGAGTACAGCTGAGGGTCTAACTAACTATGGCTACACCTTC. The rearrangement links TRBV27 to TRBJ1-2, with D hard to call. V was shortened by 2 bases and J by 0 bases, with 22 bases between the two germline ends. The length of the CDR3 is 19 residues. Germline V CDR1 and CDR2: MNHEY, SMNVEV (reference sequence).

This clone was picked up a small number of times. V is TRBV12-2 and J is TRBJ1-5; TRBD1 reflects the table's D call only, with no check against the DNA. TRBV12-2 is classified as a pseudogene. The CDR3 is 14 amino acids. CDR3 sequence (DNA): TGTGCAAGAGGGGGCGAATACAGCAATCAGCCCCAGCATTTT. Its translation is CARGGEYSNQPQHF.

The chain couples TRBV28 to TRBJ2-7; TRBD1 aligns across 11 bases. V trimming: 4 bases; J trimming: 3 bases; junction bases outside the gene matches: 2. The CDR3 covers 14 residues. Germline V gene lookup returns CDR1 MDHEN and CDR2 SYDVKM. The CDR3 spells CASSYGTGGYEQYF. The CDR3 DNA reads TGTGCCAGCAGTTATGGGACAGGGGGCTACGAGCAGTACTTC.